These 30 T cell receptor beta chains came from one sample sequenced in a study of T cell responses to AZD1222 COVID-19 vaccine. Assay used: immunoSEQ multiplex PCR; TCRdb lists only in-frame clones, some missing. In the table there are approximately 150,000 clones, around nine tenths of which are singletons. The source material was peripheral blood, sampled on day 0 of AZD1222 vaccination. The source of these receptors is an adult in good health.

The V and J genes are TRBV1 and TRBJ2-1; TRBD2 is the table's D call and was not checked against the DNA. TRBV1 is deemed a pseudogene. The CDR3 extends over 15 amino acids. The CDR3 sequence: CTSSQDGLACNEQFF. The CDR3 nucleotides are TGCACCAGCAGCCAAGATGGGCTAGCTTGTAATGAGCAGTTCTTC.

This CDR3 reads CASSQDGTVYGYTF. The CDR3 DNA follows: TGTGCCAGCAGCCAAGACGGGACAGTGTATGGCTACACCTTC. The rearrangement joins TRBV3-1 (or the pseudogene TRBV3-2) to TRBJ1-2; 7 nucleotides agree with TRBD1. Germline CDR1 is LGHDT and CDR2 is YNNKEL (reference sequence). CDR3 length: 14 residues. V was pared by 0 bases and J by 5 bases, with 3 bases of the junction left unmatched.

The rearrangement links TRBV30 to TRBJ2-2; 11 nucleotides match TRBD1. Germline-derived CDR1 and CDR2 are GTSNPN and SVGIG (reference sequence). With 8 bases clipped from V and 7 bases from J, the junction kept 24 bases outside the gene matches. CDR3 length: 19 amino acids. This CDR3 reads CAGTRTGGNRNRPLGELFF. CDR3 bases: TGTGCCGGAACCCGGACAGGGGGCAATCGAAATCGACCGCTCGGGGAGCTGTTTTTT.

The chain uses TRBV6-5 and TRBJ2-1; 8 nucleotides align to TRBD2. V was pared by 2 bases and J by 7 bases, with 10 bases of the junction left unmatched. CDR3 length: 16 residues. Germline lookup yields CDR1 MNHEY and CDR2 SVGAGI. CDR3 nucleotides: TGTGCCAGCAGTTACCGAAGTGTGGGACTAGGGAATGAGCAGTTCTTC. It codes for CASSYRSVGLGNEQFF.

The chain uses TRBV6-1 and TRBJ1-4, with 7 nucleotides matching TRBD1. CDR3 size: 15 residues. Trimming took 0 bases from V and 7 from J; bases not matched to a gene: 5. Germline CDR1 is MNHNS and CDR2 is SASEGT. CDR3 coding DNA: TGTGCCAGCAGTGAAGCGCCACAGGGGAGTGAAAAACTGTTTTTT. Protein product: CASSEAPQGSEKLFF.

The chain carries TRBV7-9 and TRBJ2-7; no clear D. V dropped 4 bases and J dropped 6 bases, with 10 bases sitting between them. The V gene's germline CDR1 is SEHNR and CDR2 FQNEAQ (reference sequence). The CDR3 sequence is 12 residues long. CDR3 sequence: CASSSSKTEQYF. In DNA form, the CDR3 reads TGTGCCAGCAGCTCCAGTAAAACCGAGCAGTACTTC.

DNA of the CDR3: TGTGCCTGGAGTGATAGCGGGAGGGTAGTCGACGAGCAGTACTTC. Protein sequence: CAWSDSGRVVDEQYF. This rearrangement joins TRBV30 to TRBJ2-7; 11 bases are shared with TRBD2. This CDR3 region has 15 residues. The germline V gene has CDR1 GTSNPN and CDR2 SVGIG (reference sequence). The V segment lost 1 base and the J segment 5 bases; nucleotides outside the gene matches: 7.

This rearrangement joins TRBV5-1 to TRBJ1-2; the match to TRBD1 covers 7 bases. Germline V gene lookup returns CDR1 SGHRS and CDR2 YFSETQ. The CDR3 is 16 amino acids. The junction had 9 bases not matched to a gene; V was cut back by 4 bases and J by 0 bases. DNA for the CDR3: TGCGCCAGCAGCCCCGGGACAGCGTCATCTAACTATGGCTACACCTTC. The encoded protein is CASSPGTASSNYGYTF.

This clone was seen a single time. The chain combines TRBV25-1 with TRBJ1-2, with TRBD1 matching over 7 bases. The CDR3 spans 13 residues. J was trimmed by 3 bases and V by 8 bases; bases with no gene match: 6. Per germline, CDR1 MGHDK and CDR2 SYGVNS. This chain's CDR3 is CASSGTEYYGYTF. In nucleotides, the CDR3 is TGTGCCAGCTCTGGGACAGAGTACTATGGCTACACCTTC.

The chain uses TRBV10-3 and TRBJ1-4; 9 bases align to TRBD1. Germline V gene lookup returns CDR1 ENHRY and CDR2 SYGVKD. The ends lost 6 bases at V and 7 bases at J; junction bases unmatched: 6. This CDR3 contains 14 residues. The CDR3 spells CAIRRGQGSEKLFF. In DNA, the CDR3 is TGTGCCATCAGGCGGGGACAGGGAAGTGAAAAACTGTTTTTT.

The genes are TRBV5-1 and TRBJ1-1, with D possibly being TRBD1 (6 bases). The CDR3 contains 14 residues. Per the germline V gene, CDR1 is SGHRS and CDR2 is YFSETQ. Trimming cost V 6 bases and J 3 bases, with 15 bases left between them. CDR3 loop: CASTVTGPDTEAFF. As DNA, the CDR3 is TGCGCCAGCACGGTAACAGGGCCAGACACTGAAGCTTTCTTT.

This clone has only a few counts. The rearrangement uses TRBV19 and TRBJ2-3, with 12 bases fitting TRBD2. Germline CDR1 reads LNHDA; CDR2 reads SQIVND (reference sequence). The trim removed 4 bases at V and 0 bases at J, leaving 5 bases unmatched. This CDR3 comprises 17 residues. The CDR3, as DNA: TGTGCCAGTAGTAAGTCCGGGACTAGCGGGAGCACAGATACGCAGTATTTT. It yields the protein CASSKSGTSGSTDTQYF.

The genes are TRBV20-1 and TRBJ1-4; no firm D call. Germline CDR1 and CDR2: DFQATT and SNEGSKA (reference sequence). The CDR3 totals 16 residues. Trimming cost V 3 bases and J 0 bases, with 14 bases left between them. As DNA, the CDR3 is TGCAGTGCTAGTTCTACGCTGGGCGCAACTAATGAAAAACTGTTTTTT. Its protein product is CSASSTLGATNEKLFF.

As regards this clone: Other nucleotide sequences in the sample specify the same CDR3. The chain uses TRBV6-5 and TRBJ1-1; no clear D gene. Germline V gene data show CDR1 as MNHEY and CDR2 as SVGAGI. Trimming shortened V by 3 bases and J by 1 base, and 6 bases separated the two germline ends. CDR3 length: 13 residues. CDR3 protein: CASSYAENTEAFF. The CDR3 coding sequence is TGTGCCAGCAGTTATGCCGAGAACACTGAAGCTTTCTTT.

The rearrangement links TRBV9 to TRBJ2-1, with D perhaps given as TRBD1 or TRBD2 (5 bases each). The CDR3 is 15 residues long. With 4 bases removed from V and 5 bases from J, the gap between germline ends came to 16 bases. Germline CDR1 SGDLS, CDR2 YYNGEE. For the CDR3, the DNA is TGTGCCAGCAGCCCCCCCGAGGGGCCACACAATGAGCAGTTCTTC. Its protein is CASSPPEGPHNEQFF.

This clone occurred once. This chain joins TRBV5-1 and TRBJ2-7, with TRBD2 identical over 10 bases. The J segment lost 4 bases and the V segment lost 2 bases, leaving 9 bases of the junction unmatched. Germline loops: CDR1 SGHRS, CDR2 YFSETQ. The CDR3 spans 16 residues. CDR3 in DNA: TGCGCCAGCAGCTTAAGAGCGGGAGGGATAGAATACGAGCAGTACTTC. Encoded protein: CASSLRAGGIEYEQYF.

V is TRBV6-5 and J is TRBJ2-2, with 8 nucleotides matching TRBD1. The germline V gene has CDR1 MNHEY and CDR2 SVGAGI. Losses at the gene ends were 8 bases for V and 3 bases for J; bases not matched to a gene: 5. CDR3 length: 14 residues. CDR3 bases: TGTGCCAGCCGGACAGGGCAGGACACCGGGGAGCTGTTTTTT. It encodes CASRTGQDTGELFF.

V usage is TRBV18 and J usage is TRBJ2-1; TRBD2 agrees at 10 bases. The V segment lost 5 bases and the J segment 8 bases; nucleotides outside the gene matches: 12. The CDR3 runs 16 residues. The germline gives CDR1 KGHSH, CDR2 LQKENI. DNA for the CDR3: TGTGCCAGCTCAGGAACCCTACTAGCGGGATTAGATGAGCAGTTCTTC. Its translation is CASSGTLLAGLDEQFF.

Written as DNA, the CDR3 is TGTGCCAGCAGTGATGGGACGGTCTATGGCTACACCTTC. Translating it yields CASSDGTVYGYTF. The genes are TRBV6-4 and TRBJ1-2, with D maybe TRBD1 (5 bases). This CDR3 spans 13 amino acids. The germline V gene encodes CDR1 MRHNA and CDR2 SNTAGT. V was shortened by 3 bases and J by 4 bases, with 9 bases between the two germline ends.

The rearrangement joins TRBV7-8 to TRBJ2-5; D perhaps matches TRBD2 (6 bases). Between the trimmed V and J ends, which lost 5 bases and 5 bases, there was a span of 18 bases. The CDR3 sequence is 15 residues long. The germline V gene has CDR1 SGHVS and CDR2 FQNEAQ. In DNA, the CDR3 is TGTGCCAGCAGCCCAACACCCACTAGCAGGGAGACCCAGTACTTC. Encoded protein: CASSPTPTSRETQYF.

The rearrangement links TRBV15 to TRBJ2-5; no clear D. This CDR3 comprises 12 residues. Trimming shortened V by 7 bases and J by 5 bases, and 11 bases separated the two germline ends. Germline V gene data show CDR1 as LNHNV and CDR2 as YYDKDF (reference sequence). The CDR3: CATTGVGETQYF. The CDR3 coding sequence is TGTGCCACCACTGGGGTTGGGGAGACCCAGTACTTC.

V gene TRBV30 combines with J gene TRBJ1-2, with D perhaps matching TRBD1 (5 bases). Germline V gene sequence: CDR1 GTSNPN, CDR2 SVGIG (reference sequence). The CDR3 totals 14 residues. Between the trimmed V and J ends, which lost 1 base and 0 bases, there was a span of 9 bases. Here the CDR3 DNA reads TGTGCCTGGAGTGGGGACCTTACTAACTATGGCTACACCTTC. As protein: CAWSGDLTNYGYTF.

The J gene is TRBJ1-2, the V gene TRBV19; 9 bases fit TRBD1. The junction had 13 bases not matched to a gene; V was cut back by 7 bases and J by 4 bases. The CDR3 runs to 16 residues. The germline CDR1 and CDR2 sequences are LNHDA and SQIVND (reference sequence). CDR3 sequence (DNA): TGTGCCAGTATCAGCACAGGGGGCAGATGGGGCTATGGCTACACCTTC. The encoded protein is CASISTGGRWGYGYTF.

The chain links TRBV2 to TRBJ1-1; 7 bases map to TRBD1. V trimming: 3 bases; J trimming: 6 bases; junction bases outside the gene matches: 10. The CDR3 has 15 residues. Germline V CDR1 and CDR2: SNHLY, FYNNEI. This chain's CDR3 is CASSDRTGGLAEAFF. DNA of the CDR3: TGTGCCAGCAGTGACCGGACAGGAGGCCTAGCTGAAGCTTTCTTT.

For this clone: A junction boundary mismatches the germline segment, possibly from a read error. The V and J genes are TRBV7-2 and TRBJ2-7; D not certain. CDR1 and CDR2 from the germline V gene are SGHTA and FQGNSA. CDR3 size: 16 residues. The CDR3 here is CASSLALGISSNEQYF. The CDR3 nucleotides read TGTGCCAGCAGCTTAGCTTTAGGGATAAGCTCCAACGAGCAGTACTTC.

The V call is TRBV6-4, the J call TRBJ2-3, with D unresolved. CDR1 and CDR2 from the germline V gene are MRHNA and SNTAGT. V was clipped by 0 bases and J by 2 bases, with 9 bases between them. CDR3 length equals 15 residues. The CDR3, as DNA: TGTGCCAGCAGTGACTCCCCGGCCGCCACAGATACGCAGTATTTT. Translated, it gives CASSDSPAATDTQYF.

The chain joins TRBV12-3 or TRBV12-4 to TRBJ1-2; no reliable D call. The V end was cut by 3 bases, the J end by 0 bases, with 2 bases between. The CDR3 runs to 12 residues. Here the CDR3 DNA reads TGTGCCAGCAGTTTTTCTAACTATGGCTACACCTTC. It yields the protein CASSFSNYGYTF.

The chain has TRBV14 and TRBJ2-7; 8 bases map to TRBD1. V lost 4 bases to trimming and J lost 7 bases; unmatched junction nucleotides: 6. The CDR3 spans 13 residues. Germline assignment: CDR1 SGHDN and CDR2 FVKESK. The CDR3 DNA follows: TGTGCCAGCAGCCCCGGGACAGGCCGGGAGCAGTACTTC. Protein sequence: CASSPGTGREQYF.

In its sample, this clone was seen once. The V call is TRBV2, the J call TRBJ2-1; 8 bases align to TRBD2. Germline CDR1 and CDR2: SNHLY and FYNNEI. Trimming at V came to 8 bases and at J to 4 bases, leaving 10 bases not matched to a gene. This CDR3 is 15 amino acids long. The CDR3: CASGDGGEVYNEQFF. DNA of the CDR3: TGTGCCAGCGGAGACGGGGGGGAGGTATACAATGAGCAGTTCTTC.

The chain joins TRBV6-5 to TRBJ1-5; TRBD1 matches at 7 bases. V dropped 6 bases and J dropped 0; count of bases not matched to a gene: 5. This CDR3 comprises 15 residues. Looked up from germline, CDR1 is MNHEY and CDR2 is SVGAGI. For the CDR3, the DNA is TGTGCCAGCAGACCCGACAGGGTTAGCAATCAGCCCCAGCATTTT. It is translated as CASRPDRVSNQPQHF.